These 17 T cell receptor beta chains share one sample of origin, sequenced in a study of radiation and T cells in renal cell carcinoma. The protocol was immunoSEQ multiplex PCR, while the TCRdb copy is restricted to in-frame clones and leaves out a portion. The sample carries 150,000 to 160,000 clones, 87% recorded once. Specified time point: blood 2 weeks post-SBRT. Described treatment: 15 Gy SBRT to primary tumor, nephrectomy 4 weeks later. Sequencing used blood, obtained from a patient whose treatment included radiotherapy and nephrectomy. The receptor source for this set is a woman in her 50s with renal cell carcinoma.

This clone was found once. The sample holds other DNA sequences that translate to the same CDR3. The chain joins TRBV7-2 to TRBJ2-5; TRBD2 matches 10 bases. CDR3 length: 15 amino acids. Germline loops: CDR1 SGHTA, CDR2 FQGNSA. The J segment lost 5 bases and the V segment lost 5 bases, leaving 8 bases of the junction unmatched. The CDR3: CASSPRTSGRETQYF. CDR3 in DNA: TGTGCCAGCAGCCCCCGGACTAGCGGAAGGGAGACCCAGTACTTC.

The chain carries TRBV19 and TRBJ2-5, with a tentative D call TRBD1 (6 bases). Germline CDR1 and CDR2: LNHDA and SQIVND (reference sequence). The CDR3 extends over 14 amino acids. The V gene lost 4 bases and the J gene lost 1 base, with 10 bases spanning the gap. CDR3 nucleotides: TGTGCCAGTAGTACTCGGACAGTCCAAGAGACCCAGTACTTC. It translates to CASSTRTVQETQYF.

The gene calls are TRBV23-1 and TRBJ1-1, with D possibly being TRBD1 (5 bases). TRBV23-1 is noted as an ORF with a role that remains uncertain. The V end was cut by 0 bases, the J end by 11 bases, with 7 bases between. The CDR3 is made up of 11 amino acids. The CDR3 DNA follows: TGCGCCAGCAGTCAATCTTGGGGGGCTTTCTTT. It encodes CASSQSWGAFF.

As regards this clone: Other nucleotide sequences from this sample produce the same CDR3. J is TRBJ2-5 and V is TRBV18; TRBD1 agrees at 9 bases. With V trimmed by 3 bases and J by 5 bases, 4 bases remained unmatched. The CDR3 contains 14 residues. Germline V gene lookup returns CDR1 KGHSH and CDR2 LQKENI. CDR3 sequence reads: CASSPGQGGETQYF. The CDR3 nucleotides read TGTGCCAGCTCACCGGGACAGGGCGGCGAGACCCAGTACTTC.

The rearrangement joins TRBV7-2 to TRBJ2-1; D is uncertain. This CDR3 has 12 residues. CDR1 and CDR2 from the germline V gene are SGHTA and FQGNSA. Trimming pared 0 bases from V and 7 bases from J, leaving 4 bases between. The DNA for the CDR3 is TGTGCCAGCAGCTTAGCGTTAAATGAGCAGTTCTTC. It is translated as CASSLALNEQFF.

This chain uses TRBV6-1 with TRBJ2-5, with 15 bases fitting TRBD2. The germline V gene encodes CDR1 MNHNS and CDR2 SASEGT. The CDR3 sequence is 16 residues long. Germline trimming cut 3 bases from V and 4 bases from J; bases unmatched to any gene: 3. For the CDR3, the DNA is TGTGCCAGCAGTGACAGGACTAGCGGGGGGGGAGAGACCCAGTACTTC. This translates into CASSDRTSGGGETQYF.

This clone appeared a single time. This rearrangement joins TRBV7-6 to TRBJ1-2; the D is unclear. The CDR3 contains 10 residues. The germline V gene encodes CDR1 SGHVS and CDR2 FNYEAQ. V was pared by 8 bases and J by 8 bases, with 9 bases between. The CDR3 nucleotides read TGTGCCAGCTTAGGGAAAGGCTACACCTTC. Translating it yields CASLGKGYTF.

This clone was counted a single time. The V and J genes are TRBV5-6 and TRBJ2-2; 7 positions agree with TRBD1. The V gene end was trimmed by 0 bases and the J gene end by 1 base; junction bases not matched to a gene: 3. The CDR3 is 16 residues long. Germline V CDR1 and CDR2: SGHDT, YYEEEE. CDR3 nucleotides: TGTGCCAGCAGCTTGGTAGGGGGCGTGAACACCGGGGAGCTGTTTTTT. Its protein is CASSLVGGVNTGELFF.

CDR3 region: CASSLAPRRVFVTDTQYF. The CDR3 nucleotides are TGTGCCAGCAGCTTAGCCCCCCGCCGCGTGTTTGTAACAGATACGCAGTATTTT. The rearrangement uses TRBV7-9 and TRBJ2-3; D gene unclear. Germline V CDR1 and CDR2: SEHNR, FQNEAQ (reference sequence). This CDR3 is 18 amino acids long. Trimming took 0 bases from V and 3 from J, leaving 19 bases between them.

This rearrangement joins TRBV29-1 to TRBJ1-5, with a tentative D call TRBD1 (6 bases). Germline CDR1 SQVTM, CDR2 ANQGSEA. The CDR3 has 13 residues. V was clipped by 5 bases and J by 0 bases, with 8 bases between them. The CDR3 nucleotides are TGCAGCGTTCAACAGGGTAGCAATCAGCCCCAGCATTTT. It codes for CSVQQGSNQPQHF.

The CDR3 nucleotides are TGTGCCAGCAGCCCCCCACAAGAGACCCAGTACTTC. Translation: CASSPPQETQYF. The chain links TRBV5-5 to TRBJ2-5; the D is unclear. Looked up from germline, CDR1 is SGHKS and CDR2 is YYEKEE (reference sequence). The CDR3 runs to 12 residues. With 4 bases removed from V and 2 bases from J, the gap between germline ends came to 6 bases.

With regard to this clone: At one end, the junction sequence differs from germline, possibly due to a read error. This chain connects TRBV7-7 to TRBJ2-5; D tentatively reads TRBD1 or TRBD2 (5 bases each). This CDR3 has 16 residues. Germline CDR1 is SSHAT and CDR2 is FNYEAQ (reference sequence). The CDR3 DNA follows: TGTGCTAGCAGCCCCGGACCACCGGGACGTCAAGAGACCCAGTACTTC. Its protein is CASSPGPPGRQETQYF. The full variable domain, with the rest looked up from reference TRBV7-7 and TRBJ2-5, is GAGVSQSPRYKVTKRGQDVTLRCDPISSHATLYWYQQALGQGPEFLTYFNYEAQPDKSGLPSDRFSAERPEGSISTLTIQRTEQRDSAMYRCASSPGPPGRQETQYFGPGTRLLVL.

The V and J genes are TRBV5-8 and TRBJ2-7; D call uncertain. This CDR3 region has 11 residues. Germline-derived CDR1 and CDR2 are SGHTS and YDEGEE. V lost 5 bases, J lost 4 bases, and 7 bases lay in between. The chain's CDR3 is CASSSAYEQYF. Here the CDR3 DNA reads TGTGCCAGCAGTTCGGCGTACGAGCAGTACTTC.

The J gene is TRBJ1-5, the V gene TRBV19, with 10 nucleotides matching TRBD1. The V segment lost 5 bases and the J segment 11 bases; nucleotides outside the gene matches: 9. Germline assignment: CDR1 LNHDA and CDR2 SQIVND (reference sequence). The CDR3 spans 14 residues. CDR3 DNA sequence: TGTGCCAGTAGTTTCGTGGGACAGGGGATGACCCAGCATTTT. Its protein is CASSFVGQGMTQHF. The whole variable domain, remainder taken from reference TRBV19 and TRBJ1-5, is DGGITQSPKYLFRKEGQNVTLSCEQNLNHDAMYWYRQDPGQGLRLIYYSQIVNDFQKGDIAEGYSVSREKKESFPLTVTSAQKNPTAFYLCASSFVGQGMTQHFGDGTRLSIL.

The chain employs TRBV2 and TRBJ2-4; D gene ambiguous. V gave up 3 bases and J gave up 9 bases, with 12 bases separating them. There are 13 residues in the CDR3. The germline V gene has CDR1 SNHLY and CDR2 FYNNEI. Here the CDR3 DNA reads TGTGCCAGCAGTGAGAGTGGGTGGTTCATTCAGTACTTC. Translating gives CASSESGWFIQYF.

The chain recombines TRBV7-3 with TRBJ1-6, with 8 nucleotides matching TRBD1. The ends lost 0 bases at V and 5 bases at J; junction bases unmatched: 9. Germline V CDR1 and CDR2: SGHTA, FQGTGA. This CDR3 comprises 18 residues. Written as DNA, the CDR3 is TGTGCCAGCAGCTTAACGGGCTCCTCAGGGGGCAATAATTCACCCCTCCACTTT. It is translated as CASSLTGSSGGNNSPLHF. Together with reference TRBV7-3 and TRBJ1-6, the CDR3 gives the full variable domain: GAGVSQTPSNKVTEKGKYVELRCDPISGHTALYWYRQSLGQGPEFLIYFQGTGAADDSGLPNDRFFAVRPEGSVSTLKIQRTERGDSAVYLCASSLTGSSGGNNSPLHFGNGTRLTVT.

DNA of the CDR3: TGTGCCAGCAGCTTTGGTTTCATGAACACTGAAGCTTTCTTT. Its protein product is CASSFGFMNTEAFF. This chain connects TRBV5-4 to TRBJ1-1; D is undetermined. The CDR3 extends over 14 amino acids. Trimming stripped 2 bases from V and 0 bases from J, with 8 bases between. CDR1 is SGHNT and CDR2 is YYREEE in the germline V gene (reference sequence). The variable domain in full, with the rest retrieved from reference TRBV5-4 and TRBJ1-1, is ETGVTQSPTHLIKTRGQQVTLRCSSQSGHNTVSWYQQALGQGPQFIFQYYREEENGRGNFPPRFSGLQFPNYSSELNVNALELDDSALYLCASSFGFMNTEAFFGQGTRLTVV.